The source of this TCR beta chain is a study of T cells in Graves' hyperthyroidism and ophthalmopathy. Regarding the study as a whole: In the analysis, a 13 V-J model separated ophthalmopathy from stable hyperthyroidism.

Trimming at V came to 4 bases and at J to 1 base, leaving 7 bases not matched to a gene. Germline CDR1 SGHRS, CDR2 YFSETQ. This CDR3 has 16 residues. Regions amplified from RNA transcripts were the TCR beta CDR3 regions. The HTBI set primed first-round TCR CDR3 RT-PCR. TCRdb reanalysed the multiplex PCR reads using MiXCR and keeps one entry per CDR3 protein. The table shows around 380,000 distinct CDR3 sequences, with roughly 14% occurring only once. This clonotype was seen ten or more times. Antigen: not known. Input material: blood. The TCR comes from a man aged 25-45 years with Graves' hyperthyroidism that later progressed to Graves' ophthalmopathy. The chain employs TRBV5-1 and TRBJ2-3; 9 bases match TRBD2. CDR3 DNA: TGCGCCAGCAGCCCGGGACTAGCTCCACGCACAGATACGCAGTATTTT. It encodes CASSPGLAPRTDTQYF.